A selection of T cell receptor beta chains follows, all from one sample in a study of beta chain features in type 1 diabetes. TCRdb's copy holds only in-frame clones and misses some; the assay was immunoSEQ multiplex PCR. The table lists 110,000 to 150,000 clones, 6.5% to 8.5% of them singletons. The sample consisted of central memory CD4+ T cells from blood. The receptors derive from a woman between 25 and 40 years old in good health. Each CDR3 is given with its conserved first and last residue. Each record gives: J gene, CDR3 length, D gene, clone size, V gene, CDR3 protein, CDR3 DNA. D genes are given only for firm matches. Clone size is shown for a subset of rows, as once, few, many or a class of expanded clone.

>TRBJ2-1|14|TRBD1|-|TRBV7-8
CASSSETGSRGQFF
TGTGCCAGCAGCTCGGAGACAGGGTCGAGGGGGCAGTTCTTC
>TRBJ1-1|15|-|-|TRBV11-2
CASSLEWVVTAEAFF
TGTGCCAGCAGCTTAGAGTGGGTAGTAACAGCTGAAGCTTTCTTT
>TRBJ2-2|15|TRBD1|-|TRBV9
CASSVQGAHTGELFF
TGTGCCAGCAGCGTACAGGGGGCGCACACCGGGGAGCTGTTTTTT
>TRBJ1-1|15|TRBD1|-|TRBV18
CASSPAGTGNTEAFF
TGTGCCAGCTCACCAGCCGGGACAGGGAACACTGAAGCTTTCTTT
>TRBJ2-3|17|TRBD2|-|TRBV18
CASSPRLAVSSTDTQYF
TGTGCCAGCTCACCACGACTAGCGGTCTCTAGCACAGATACGCAGTATTTT
>TRBJ2-7|15|-|few|TRBV7-2
CASSLGGTWEDEQYF
TGTGCCAGCAGCTTAGGGGGGACTTGGGAGGACGAGCAGTACTTC
>TRBJ1-2|13|-|-|TRBV7-3
CASSRDTNYGYTF
TGTGCCAGCAGCCGAGACACAAACTATGGCTACACCTTC
>TRBJ2-1|16|TRBD2|few|TRBV9
CASSQRLAGGNNEQFF
TGTGCCAGCAGCCAAAGACTAGCGGGAGGCAACAATGAGCAGTTCTTC
>TRBJ2-5|15|-|-|TRBV9
CASSVVPGQQETQYF
TGTGCCAGCAGCGTAGTTCCAGGGCAGCAAGAGACCCAGTACTTC
>TRBJ1-1|16|-|few|TRBV7-6
CASSLGGVTMNTEAFF
TGTGCCAGCAGCTTAGGAGGAGTTACCATGAACACTGAAGCTTTCTTT